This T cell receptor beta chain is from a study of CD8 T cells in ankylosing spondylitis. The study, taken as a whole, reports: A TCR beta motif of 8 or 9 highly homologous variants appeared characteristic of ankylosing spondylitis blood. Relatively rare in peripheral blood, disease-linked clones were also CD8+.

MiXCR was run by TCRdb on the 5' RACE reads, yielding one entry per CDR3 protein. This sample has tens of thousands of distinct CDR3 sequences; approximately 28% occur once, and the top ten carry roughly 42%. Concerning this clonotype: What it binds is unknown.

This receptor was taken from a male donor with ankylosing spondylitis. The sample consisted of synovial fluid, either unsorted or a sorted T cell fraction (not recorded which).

In DNA, the CDR3 is TGTGCCAGCAGTTTGGGACAGAACACTGAAGCTTTCTTT. Protein: CASSLGQNTEAFF. This chain joins TRBV12-3 or TRBV12-4 and TRBJ1-1; TRBD1 is a possible D gene (6 bases). The CDR3 runs to 13 residues. The V end was cut by 3 bases, the J end by 1 base, with 6 bases between.